These 31 T cell receptor beta chains were all obtained from the same sample, sequenced in a study of identical twins. TCRdb re-called the 5' RACE reads through MiXCR, storing one row per CDR3 protein. The sample includes around 1.7 million distinct CDR3 sequences, under 35% of them seen just once. The sample consisted of cord blood. The receptor source for this set is a newborn girl in good health.

This clonotype showed up just once. The CDR3 sequence: CASSLAPSGTGELFF. The CDR3 DNA follows: TGTGCCAGCAGCTTAGCACCTTCGGGCACCGGGGAGCTGTTTTTT. The chain uses TRBV7-2 and TRBJ2-2; D unresolved. The V and J ends lost 0 bases and 4 bases respectively, with 9 bases between them. This CDR3 comprises 15 residues. Per germline, CDR1 SGHTA and CDR2 FQGNSA.

This clonotype was picked up a small number of times. At one of its ends the junction is not consistent with the germline gene, which may arise from a read error. This chain links TRBV6-6 with TRBJ2-7; unclear D gene. Germline CDR1 MNHNY, CDR2 SVGAGI (reference sequence). This CDR3 is built from 15 residues. The CDR3 protein is CASSYWKEPDYEQYF. The CDR3 bases are TGTGCCAGTAGTTATTGGAAGGAGCCGGATTACGAGCAGTACTTC.

The chain recombines TRBV28 with TRBJ2-1, with a weak D call TRBD2 (6 bases). V dropped 1 base and J dropped 8 bases, with 9 bases sitting between them. Germline V lookup: CDR1 MDHEN, CDR2 SYDVKM. This CDR3 has 13 residues. CDR3 loop: CASSLSTGDEQFF. CDR3 nucleotides: TGTGCCAGCAGTTTATCCACGGGGGATGAGCAGTTCTTC.

The chain links TRBV27 to TRBJ2-1, with D possibly TRBD2 on 5 matching bases. The tail of the sequence fits TRBJ2-7 better, so the J call may be wrong. The CDR3 consists of 15 residues. Germline V gene data show CDR1 as MNHEY and CDR2 as SMNVEV (reference sequence). CDR3 nucleotide sequence: TGTGCCAGCAGGCTAGCTGGGCCTTACTACAATGAGCAGTACTTC. Amino acid sequence: CASRLAGPYYNEQYF.

The V gene is TRBV20-1, the J gene TRBJ2-3, with TRBD2 identical over 8 bases. With V trimmed by 7 bases and J by 4 bases, 13 bases remained unmatched. CDR1 is DFQATT and CDR2 is SNEGSKA in the germline V gene (reference sequence). This CDR3 is built from 15 residues. The CDR3 DNA reads as TGCAGTGGATTTGGGGCGGGAGGTTTCCCAGATACGCAGTATTTT. Its protein is CSGFGAGGFPDTQYF.

V and J are TRBV11-2 and TRBJ2-1; 9 nucleotides align to TRBD2. This CDR3 region has 16 residues. Germline CDR1 is SGHAT and CDR2 is FQNNGV. The ends lost 6 bases at V and 5 bases at J; junction bases unmatched: 11. CDR3 nucleotides: TGTGCCAGCAGTTCTCTAGCGGGGAGGACCCACAATGAGCAGTTCTTC. This translates into CASSSLAGRTHNEQFF.

A few counts support this clonotype. The V and J genes are TRBV11-2 and TRBJ1-4, with 9 bases matching TRBD1. The germline V gene encodes CDR1 SGHAT and CDR2 FQNNGV. Trimming removed 3 bases from V and 7 bases from J; junction bases left unmatched: 6. The CDR3 is 15 residues long. The CDR3 DNA reads TGTGCCAGCAGCTTCCCGGGACAGGGTAGTGAAAAACTGTTTTTT. It encodes CASSFPGQGSEKLFF.

This clonotype is a singleton in its sample. V gene TRBV2 combines with J gene TRBJ1-2; the D gene is possibly TRBD1 (6 bases). CDR1 and CDR2 (germline): SNHLY, FYNNEI. Trimming pared 6 bases from V and 5 bases from J, leaving 31 bases between. The CDR3 extends over 19 amino acids. The CDR3 reads CASRYNRARSIFSGYGYTF. CDR3 nucleotides: TGTGCCAGCAGATACAACAGGGCTAGATCCATATTTTCCGGATATGGCTACACCTTC.

This clonotype appeared a few times. The chain recombines TRBV3-1 with TRBJ2-1; D ambiguous. CDR3 length: 13 residues. Looked up from germline, CDR1 is LGHDT and CDR2 is YNNKEL (reference sequence). The V end was cut by 3 bases, the J end by 6 bases, with 9 bases between. This CDR3 reads CASSHGPSNEQFF. The CDR3 DNA follows: TGTGCCAGCAGCCATGGACCGAGCAATGAGCAGTTCTTC.

The chain links TRBV12-3 or TRBV12-4 to TRBJ2-7; tentative D call: TRBD2 (5 bases). Trimming took off 5 bases at V and 4 bases at J, with 18 bases between the two ends. The CDR3 sequence is 15 residues long. In DNA, the CDR3 is TGTGCCAGCAGTCCCGGCGAACTAGTTCAGTACGAGCAGTACTTC. Translating gives CASSPGELVQYEQYF.

The CDR3 DNA reads as TGTGCCAGCAGCTATAAAATCGGACAGGGCCACTATGGCTACACCTTC. Translated, it gives CASSYKIGQGHYGYTF. V gene TRBV12-3 or TRBV12-4 combines with J gene TRBJ1-2, with 8 bases that match TRBD1. With 6 bases clipped from V and 3 bases from J, the junction kept 12 bases outside the gene matches. This CDR3 spans 16 amino acids.

Note on this clonotype: A read error may explain this, as a much larger clone is one base away. The V call is TRBV4-1, the J call TRBJ2-7; D is undetermined. Germline V gives CDR1 MGHRA, CDR2 YSYEKL. The CDR3 runs to 13 residues. The CDR3 region has the DNA TGCGCCAGCAGCCAAATGGGAATAGAGACCCAGTCCTTC. Its protein product is CASSQMGIETQSF.

The J gene is TRBJ2-3, the V gene TRBV10-3; maybe TRBD2 (5 bases). CDR1 and CDR2 (germline): ENHRY, SYGVKD. V dropped 0 bases and J dropped 4 bases, with 8 bases sitting between them. This CDR3 is built from 14 residues. This CDR3 reads CAISESLAPDTQYF. For the CDR3, the DNA is TGTGCCATCAGTGAGTCCCTAGCCCCAGATACGCAGTATTTT.

This clonotype was seen a handful of times. The V call is TRBV27, the J call TRBJ2-5, with D tentatively TRBD2 (5 bases). V was shortened by 8 bases and J by 6 bases, with 19 bases between the two germline ends. In germline, CDR1 is MNHEY, CDR2 SMNVEV (reference sequence). The CDR3 covers 14 residues. The CDR3 nucleotides read TGTGCCAGCCTTCGAGACGGACTCTCGCAGACCCAGTACTTC. It is translated as CASLRDGLSQTQYF.

This clonotype appeared a few times. This sequence joins TRBV27 and TRBJ2-1; D possibly corresponds to TRBD1 (6 bases). The length of the CDR3 is 17 residues. The germline V and J ends were trimmed by 4 bases and 2 bases, with 18 bases remaining between them. Germline V gene data show CDR1 as MNHEY and CDR2 as SMNVEV (reference sequence). CDR3 residues: CASSSRRAGDAYNEQFF. The DNA of the CDR3 is TGTGCCAGCAGTTCCCGGCGGGCAGGGGACGCCTACAATGAGCAGTTCTTC.

The rearrangement uses TRBV4-2 and TRBJ2-1; 13 nucleotides match TRBD2. The germline V gene encodes CDR1 LGHNA and CDR2 YNFKEQ. V gave up 2 bases and J gave up 7 bases; unmatched junction bases: 11. The CDR3 extends over 18 amino acids. The DNA of the CDR3 is TGTGCCAGCAGCCAAACATCCGGACTAGCGGGAGTCGCAAATGAGCAGTTCTTC. Encoded protein: CASSQTSGLAGVANEQFF.

The chain is built from TRBV6-1 and TRBJ1-6, with D possibly TRBD1 on 5 matching bases. Trimming removed 4 bases from V and 0 bases from J, with 7 bases in between. Germline loops: CDR1 MNHNS, CDR2 SASEGT. The CDR3 length is 15 residues. The chain's CDR3 is CASSGGGSYNSPLHF. CDR3 DNA sequence: TGTGCCAGCAGTGGGGGGGGCTCCTATAATTCACCCCTCCACTTT.

The gene calls are TRBV6-5 and TRBJ2-7, with TRBD1 matching 7 bases. Germline CDR1 reads MNHEY; CDR2 reads SVGAGI. This CDR3 is built from 16 residues. J was trimmed by 1 base and V by 5 bases; bases with no gene match: 11. CDR3 nucleotides: TGTGCCAGCAGTCGACGGAGACCGGGACAGTCCTACGAGCAGTACTTC. This sequence encodes CASSRRRPGQSYEQYF.

This clonotype was observed at least ten times. The genes are TRBV6-6 and TRBJ1-2; tentative D call: TRBD1 (5 bases). V was shortened by 2 bases and J by 0 bases, with 7 bases between the two germline ends. Germline CDR1 reads MNHNY; CDR2 reads SVGAGI (reference sequence). The CDR3 is 14 amino acids. CDR3 residues: CASSYGDPNYGYTF. DNA of the CDR3: TGTGCCAGCAGTTACGGGGACCCTAACTATGGCTACACCTTC.

V is TRBV7-2 and J is TRBJ2-7; D might be TRBD2 (6 bases). Deletions cut 5 bases from V and 7 bases from J, with 24 bases between. The CDR3 contains 16 residues. CDR1 and CDR2 (germline): SGHTA, FQGNSA. In nucleotides, the CDR3 is TGTGCCAGCAGCACAAAGGGACTGATCTCCTACAATGAGCAGTACTTC. Protein sequence: CASSTKGLISYNEQYF.

This clonotype showed up many times. The chain joins TRBV20-1 to TRBJ2-3; perhaps TRBD2 as D (6 bases). Germline V gene sequence: CDR1 DFQATT, CDR2 SNEGSKA (reference sequence). Trimming removed 0 bases at V and 0 bases at J, with 7 bases between. The CDR3 extends over 14 amino acids. The CDR3 bases are TGCAGTGCTAGAGAAGGACTAAGCACAGATACGCAGTATTTT. The encoded protein is CSAREGLSTDTQYF.

The chain links TRBV28 to TRBJ2-7, with 14 bases aligning to TRBD2. V lost 4 bases to trimming and J lost 7 bases; unmatched junction nucleotides: 15. CDR3 length: 18 residues. Germline lookup yields CDR1 MDHEN and CDR2 SYDVKM. The CDR3 loop is CASSWSGTSGRIGNEQYF. The CDR3 DNA is TGTGCCAGCAGTTGGTCCGGGACTAGCGGGAGAATCGGCAATGAGCAGTACTTC.

This chain connects TRBV7-9 to TRBJ2-7; D gene ambiguous. Germline-derived CDR1 and CDR2 are SEHNR and FQNEAQ (reference sequence). Between the trimmed V and J ends, which lost 5 bases and 3 bases, there was a span of 14 bases. This CDR3 is 14 amino acids long. CDR3 sequence reads: CASSPENRVYEQYF. The CDR3 nucleotides are TGTGCCAGCAGCCCCGAAAACAGAGTCTACGAGCAGTACTTC.

This clonotype was counted many times. V gene TRBV12-3 or TRBV12-4 combines with J gene TRBJ1-5; 8 nucleotides match TRBD1. With V trimmed by 5 bases and J by 0 bases, 3 bases remained unmatched. This CDR3 has 15 amino acids. CDR3 region: CASSRQGYSNQPQHF. The CDR3 DNA is TGTGCCAGCAGTCGACAGGGGTATAGCAATCAGCCCCAGCATTTT.

This clonotype was counted between two and nine times. In DNA form, the CDR3 reads TGTGCCACCAGTGATTTGTCGGTCCCCGGGGAGCTGTTTTTT. Translation gives CATSDLSVPGELFF. This chain connects TRBV24-1 to TRBJ2-2; D is unclear. The CDR3 loop spans 14 amino acids. Germline values: CDR1 KGHDR, CDR2 SFDVKD. With 0 bases removed from V and 6 bases from J, the gap between germline ends came to 7 bases.

This clonotype turned up a few times. This chain connects TRBV6-1 to TRBJ1-5, with D maybe TRBD1 (6 bases). Germline lookup yields CDR1 MNHNS and CDR2 SASEGT. V was clipped by 3 bases and J by 3 bases, with 9 bases between them. This CDR3 region has 14 residues. CDR3 amino acids: CASSETGFNQPQHF. Here the CDR3 DNA reads TGTGCCAGCAGTGAGACAGGTTTCAATCAGCCCCAGCATTTT.

To note about this clonotype: An end of the junction differs from the germline gene, which may be a read error. The chain uses TRBV10-3 and TRBJ2-2, with D perhaps given as TRBD1 or TRBD2 (5 bases each). There are 17 residues in the CDR3. Germline V gene data show CDR1 as ENHRY and CDR2 as SYGVKD. The DNA for the CDR3 is TGTGCCATCAGTGGAAAAGGGACCGTTTCGAACACCGGGGAGCCGTTTTTT. The encoded protein is CAISGKGTVSNTGEPFF.

V is TRBV18 and J is TRBJ2-4, with D hard to call. V lost 3 bases and J lost 3, with 12 bases in between. The CDR3 loop spans 15 amino acids. Germline-derived CDR1 and CDR2 are KGHSH and LQKENI. Written as DNA, the CDR3 is TGTGCCAGCTCACCGGTTTCGGGTTACAAAAACATTCAGTACTTC. This codes for CASSPVSGYKNIQYF.

The chain recombines TRBV2 with TRBJ1-2; tentatively, D is TRBD1 (5 bases). The germline CDR1 and CDR2 sequences are SNHLY and FYNNEI. The CDR3 is 15 residues long. V was shortened by 8 bases and J by 6 bases, with 22 bases between the two germline ends. The CDR3 here is CASGASTVGLDGYTF. In DNA form, the CDR3 reads TGTGCCAGCGGGGCGTCGACAGTTGGGCTAGATGGCTACACCTTC.

The chain combines TRBV20-1 with TRBJ2-7, with TRBD2 as a possible D gene (6 bases). Germline CDR1 and CDR2: DFQATT and SNEGSKA (reference sequence). V dropped 6 bases and J dropped 7 bases, with 22 bases sitting between them. This CDR3 comprises 14 residues. CDR3 amino acids: CSAPDYPSGNEQYF. The CDR3 nucleotides read TGCAGTGCACCGGACTACCCCAGTGGCAATGAGCAGTACTTC.

This clonotype was counted between two and nine times. J is TRBJ1-4 and V is TRBV4-2, with D unresolved. The CDR3 covers 14 residues. Germline assignment: CDR1 LGHNA and CDR2 YNFKEQ. Trimming took 0 bases from V and 7 from J, leaving 9 bases between them. In DNA, the CDR3 is TGTGCCAGCAGCCAAGATCAGGCCGGTGAAAAACTGTTTTTT. It yields the protein CASSQDQAGEKLFF.